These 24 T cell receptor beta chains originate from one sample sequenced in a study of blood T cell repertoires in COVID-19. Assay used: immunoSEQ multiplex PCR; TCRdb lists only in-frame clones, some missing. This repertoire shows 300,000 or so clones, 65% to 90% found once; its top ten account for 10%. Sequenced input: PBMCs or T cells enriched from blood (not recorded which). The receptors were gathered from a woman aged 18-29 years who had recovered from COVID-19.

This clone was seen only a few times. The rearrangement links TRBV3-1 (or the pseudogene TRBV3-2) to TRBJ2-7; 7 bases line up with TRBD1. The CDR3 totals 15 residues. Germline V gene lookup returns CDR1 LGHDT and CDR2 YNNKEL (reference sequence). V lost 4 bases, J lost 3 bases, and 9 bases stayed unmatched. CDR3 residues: CASSPRQGFDYEQYF. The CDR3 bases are TGTGCCAGCAGCCCAAGACAGGGTTTCGACTACGAGCAGTACTTC.

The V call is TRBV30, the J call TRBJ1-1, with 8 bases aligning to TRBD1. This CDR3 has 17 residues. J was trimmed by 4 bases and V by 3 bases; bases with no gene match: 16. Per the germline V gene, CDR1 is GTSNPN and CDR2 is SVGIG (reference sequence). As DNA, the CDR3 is TGTGCCTGGAGGCGTTATGGACAGGGCCGCCGGGGCACTGAAGCTTTCTTT. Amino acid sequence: CAWRRYGQGRRGTEAFF.

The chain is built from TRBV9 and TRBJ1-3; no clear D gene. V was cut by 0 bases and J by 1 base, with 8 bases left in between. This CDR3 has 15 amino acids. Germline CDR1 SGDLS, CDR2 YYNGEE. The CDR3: CASSVGSASGNTIYF. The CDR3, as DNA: TGTGCCAGCAGCGTAGGGTCAGCGTCTGGAAACACCATATATTTT.

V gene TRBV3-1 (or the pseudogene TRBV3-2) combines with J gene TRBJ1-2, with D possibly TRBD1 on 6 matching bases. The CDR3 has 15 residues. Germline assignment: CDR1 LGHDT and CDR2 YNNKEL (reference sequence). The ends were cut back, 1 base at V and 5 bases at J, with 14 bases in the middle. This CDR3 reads CASSQVSQGLYGYTF. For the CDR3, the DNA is TGTGCCAGCAGCCAAGTGAGTCAGGGGTTATATGGCTACACCTTC.

This CDR3 reads CAWAGNYEQYF. The CDR3 nucleotides are TGTGCCTGGGCAGGCAACTACGAGCAGTACTTC. The chain joins TRBV30 to TRBJ2-7; D unresolved. The length of the CDR3 is 11 residues. Trimming took 5 bases from V and 3 from J, leaving 8 bases between them. Germline V CDR1 and CDR2: GTSNPN, SVGIG (reference sequence).

The CDR3, as DNA: TGTGCCAGCAGCTTAGAGAGTCCCGGGACATTCTTTCCTGGCTACACCTTC. Translating it yields CASSLESPGTFFPGYTF. The chain carries TRBV7-2 and TRBJ1-2, with D possibly matching TRBD1 (6 bases). Germline loops: CDR1 SGHTA, CDR2 FQGNSA. The ends were cut back, 1 base at V and 7 bases at J, with 22 bases in the middle. The CDR3 is 17 amino acids.

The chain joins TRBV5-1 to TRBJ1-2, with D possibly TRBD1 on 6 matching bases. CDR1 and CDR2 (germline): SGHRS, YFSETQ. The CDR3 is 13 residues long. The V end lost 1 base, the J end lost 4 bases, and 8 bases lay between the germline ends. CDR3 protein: CASSLTGPYGYTF. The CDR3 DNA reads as TGCGCCAGCAGCTTGACAGGGCCCTATGGCTACACCTTC.

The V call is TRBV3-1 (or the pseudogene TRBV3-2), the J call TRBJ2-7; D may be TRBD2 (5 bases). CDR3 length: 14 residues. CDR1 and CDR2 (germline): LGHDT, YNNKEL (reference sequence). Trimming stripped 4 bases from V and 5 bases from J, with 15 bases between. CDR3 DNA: TGTGCCAGCAGCCGCTCGGTGGGAGACAACGAGCAGTACTTC. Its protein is CASSRSVGDNEQYF.

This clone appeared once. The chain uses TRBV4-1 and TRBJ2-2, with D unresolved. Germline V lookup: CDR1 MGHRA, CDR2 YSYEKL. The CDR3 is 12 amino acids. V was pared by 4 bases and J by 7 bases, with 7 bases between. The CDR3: CASSPPRGELFF. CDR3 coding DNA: TGCGCCAGCAGCCCCCCCCGCGGGGAGCTGTTTTTT.

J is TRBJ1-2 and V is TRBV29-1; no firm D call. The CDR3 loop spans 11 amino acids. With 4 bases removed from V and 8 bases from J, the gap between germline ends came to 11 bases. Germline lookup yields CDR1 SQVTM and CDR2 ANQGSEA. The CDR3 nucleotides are TGCAGCGTTGTTCACGGAGGGGGCTACACCTTC. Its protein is CSVVHGGGYTF.

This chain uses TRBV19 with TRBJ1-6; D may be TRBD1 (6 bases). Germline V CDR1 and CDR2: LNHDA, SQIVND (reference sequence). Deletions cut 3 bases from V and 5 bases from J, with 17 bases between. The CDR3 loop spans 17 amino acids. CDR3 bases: TGTGCCAGTAGTATTTTAGGTGCAGGGGCCGATAATTCACCCCTCCACTTT. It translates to CASSILGAGADNSPLHF.

DNA for the CDR3: TGTGCCAGTACCACCCCCGGGACAGGGAGGAACGAGCAGTACTTC. Protein product: CASTTPGTGRNEQYF. V gene TRBV19 combines with J gene TRBJ2-7; 9 bases fit TRBD1. The germline V gene has CDR1 LNHDA and CDR2 SQIVND (reference sequence). The length of the CDR3 is 15 residues. Losses at the gene ends were 7 bases for V and 5 bases for J; bases not matched to a gene: 12.

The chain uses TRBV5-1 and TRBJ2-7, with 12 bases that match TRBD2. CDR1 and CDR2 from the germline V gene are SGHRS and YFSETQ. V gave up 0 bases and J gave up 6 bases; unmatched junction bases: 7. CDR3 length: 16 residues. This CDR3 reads CASSLGLAGDLSEQYF. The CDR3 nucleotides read TGCGCCAGCAGCTTGGGACTAGCGGGAGATCTTTCCGAGCAGTACTTC.

The DNA for the CDR3 is TGTGCCAGCAGCGCCAAAATACCGGGGACAGGGGGAAATCAGCCCCAGCATTTT. Its translation: CASSAKIPGTGGNQPQHF. V gene TRBV7-3 combines with J gene TRBJ1-5; 11 bases map to TRBD1. CDR1 and CDR2 from the germline V gene are SGHTA and FQGTGA. This CDR3 contains 18 residues. V shed 5 bases and J 4 bases; nucleotides not matched to a gene: 13.

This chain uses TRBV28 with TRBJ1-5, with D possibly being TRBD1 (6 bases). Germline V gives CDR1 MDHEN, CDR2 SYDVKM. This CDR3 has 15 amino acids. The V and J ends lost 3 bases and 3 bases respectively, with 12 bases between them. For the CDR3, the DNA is TGTGCCAGCAGTTTTATGGGGGGGGCCAATCAGCCCCAGCATTTT. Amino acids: CASSFMGGANQPQHF.

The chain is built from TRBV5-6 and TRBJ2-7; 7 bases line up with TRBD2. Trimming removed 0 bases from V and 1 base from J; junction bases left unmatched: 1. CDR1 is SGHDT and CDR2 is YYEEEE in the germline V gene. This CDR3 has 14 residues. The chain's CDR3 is CASSLVGGSYEQYF. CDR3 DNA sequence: TGTGCCAGCAGCTTGGTGGGGGGGTCCTACGAGCAGTACTTC.

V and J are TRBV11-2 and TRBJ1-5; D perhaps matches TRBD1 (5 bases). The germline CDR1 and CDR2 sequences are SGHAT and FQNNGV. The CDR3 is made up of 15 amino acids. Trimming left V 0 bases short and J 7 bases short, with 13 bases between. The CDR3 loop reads CASSLDPGQKQPQHF. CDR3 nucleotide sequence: TGTGCCAGCAGCTTAGACCCAGGGCAGAAGCAGCCCCAGCATTTT.

The CDR3 nucleotides are TGCAGCGTGCCTCTAAAATCTGACACAGATACGCAGTATTTT. Its protein product is CSVPLKSDTDTQYF. The chain combines TRBV29-1 with TRBJ2-3; D gene uncertain. CDR3 length: 14 residues. Trimming shortened V by 6 bases and J by 2 bases, and 15 bases separated the two germline ends. CDR1 is SQVTM, CDR2 ANQGSEA, per germline.

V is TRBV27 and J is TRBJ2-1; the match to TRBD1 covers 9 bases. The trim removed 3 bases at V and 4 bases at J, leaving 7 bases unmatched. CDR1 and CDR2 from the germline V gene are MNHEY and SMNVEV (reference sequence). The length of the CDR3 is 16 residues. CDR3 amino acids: CASSFIGTGIYNEQFF. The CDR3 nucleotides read TGTGCCAGCAGTTTTATAGGGACAGGGATTTACAATGAGCAGTTCTTC.

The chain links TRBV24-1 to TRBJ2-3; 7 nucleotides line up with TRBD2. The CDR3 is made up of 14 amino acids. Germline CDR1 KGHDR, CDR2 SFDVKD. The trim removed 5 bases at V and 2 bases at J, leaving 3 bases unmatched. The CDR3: CATSAGGLTDTQYF. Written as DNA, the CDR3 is TGTGCCACCAGTGCGGGGGGACTCACAGATACGCAGTATTTT.

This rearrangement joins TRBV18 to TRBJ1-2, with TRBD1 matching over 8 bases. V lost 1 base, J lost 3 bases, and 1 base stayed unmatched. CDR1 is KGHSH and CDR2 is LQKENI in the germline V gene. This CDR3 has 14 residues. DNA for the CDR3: TGTGCCAGCTCACCACAACAGGGGGACTATGGCTACACCTTC. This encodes CASSPQQGDYGYTF.

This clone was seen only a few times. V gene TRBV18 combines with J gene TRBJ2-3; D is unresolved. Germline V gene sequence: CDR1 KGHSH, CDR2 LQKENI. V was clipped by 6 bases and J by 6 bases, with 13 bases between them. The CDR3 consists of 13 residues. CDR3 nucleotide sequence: TGTGCCAGCTCCCTCTCGGTCGGTGATACGCAGTATTTT. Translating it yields CASSLSVGDTQYF.

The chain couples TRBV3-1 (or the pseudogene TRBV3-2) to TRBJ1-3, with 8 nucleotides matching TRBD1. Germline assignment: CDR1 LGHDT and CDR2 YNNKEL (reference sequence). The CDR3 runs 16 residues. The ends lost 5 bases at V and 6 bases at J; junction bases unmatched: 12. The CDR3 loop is CASSSTGQGRENTIYF. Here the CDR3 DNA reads TGTGCCAGCAGCTCGACTGGACAGGGTCGGGAAAACACCATATATTTT.

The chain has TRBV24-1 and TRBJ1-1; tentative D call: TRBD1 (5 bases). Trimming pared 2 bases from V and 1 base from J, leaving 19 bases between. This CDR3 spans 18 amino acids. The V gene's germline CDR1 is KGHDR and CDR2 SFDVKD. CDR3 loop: CATSDSRQNPLSNTEAFF. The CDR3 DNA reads TGTGCCACCAGTGATTCGCGACAGAATCCCCTTTCGAACACTGAAGCTTTCTTT.